This passage covers 32 T cell receptor beta chains from one sample sequenced in a study of cytomegalovirus exposure and HLA in healthy donors. Vbeta (60) and Jbeta (13) primers were used in the PCR. The table came from immunoSEQ multiplex PCR; TCRdb's copy has only in-frame clones and leaves some out. The table includes about 140,000 clones, roughly 62% detected once. The source material was PBMCs. The receptors originated from a male donor in good health and CMV-seronegative.

The chain has TRBV19 and TRBJ2-2; 7 positions agree with TRBD1. The germline CDR1 and CDR2 sequences are LNHDA and SQIVND (reference sequence). V was clipped by 7 bases and J by 6 bases; unmatched bases: 14. The CDR3 consists of 16 residues. The CDR3 reads CASNSDRAAWAGELFF. CDR3 nucleotide sequence: TGTGCCAGTAACTCAGACAGGGCCGCCTGGGCCGGGGAGCTGTTTTTT.

The chain carries TRBV27 and TRBJ1-5; D remains unclear. Germline V gene sequence: CDR1 MNHEY, CDR2 SMNVEV (reference sequence). The length of the CDR3 is 17 residues. V dropped 7 bases and J dropped 2 bases, with 21 bases sitting between them. CDR3 in DNA: TGTGCCAGCAAACACCAGACATACGACCAAGGCAATCAGCCCCAGCATTTT. It is translated as CASKHQTYDQGNQPQHF.

The rearrangement links TRBV2 to TRBJ1-4, with 10 bases identical to TRBD1. The germline CDR1 and CDR2 sequences are SNHLY and FYNNEI. The CDR3 sequence is 15 residues long. V lost 2 bases, J lost 7 bases, and 4 bases stayed unmatched. The CDR3 loop reads CASSEWGQGIEKLFF. In DNA form, the CDR3 reads TGTGCCAGCAGTGAATGGGGACAGGGGATTGAAAAACTGTTTTTT. Drawing the rest from reference TRBV2 and TRBJ1-4, the complete variable domain is EPEVTQTPSHQVTQMGQEVILRCVPISNHLYFYWYRQILGQKVEFLVSFYNNEISEKSEIFDDQFSVERPDGSNFTLKIRSTKLEDSAMYFCASSEWGQGIEKLFFGSGTQLSVL.

This clone was detected only once. The V and J genes are TRBV7-8 and TRBJ2-1; 11 bases agree with TRBD2. The germline CDR1 and CDR2 sequences are SGHVS and FQNEAQ. Trimming cost V 6 bases and J 5 bases; bases outside gene matches: 6. This CDR3 comprises 15 residues. The CDR3, as DNA: TGTGCCAGCAGTTCCGGGACTAGCGGAAACAATGAGCAGTTCTTC. Amino acids: CASSSGTSGNNEQFF. Full variable domain (rest looked up from reference TRBV7-8 and TRBJ2-1): GAGVSQSPRYKVAKRGQDVALRCDPISGHVSLFWYQQALGQGPEFLTYFQNEAQLDKSGLPSDRFFAERPEGSVSTLKIQRTQQEDSAVYLCASSSGTSGNNEQFFGPGTRLTVL.

V is TRBV5-1 and J is TRBJ2-7; TRBD1 matches at 10 bases. The CDR3 is 14 amino acids. The V gene end was trimmed by 4 bases and the J gene end by 7 bases; junction bases not matched to a gene: 8. The germline V gene encodes CDR1 SGHRS and CDR2 YFSETQ. The CDR3 loop is CASSPGQGGWEQYF. In nucleotides, the CDR3 is TGCGCCAGCAGCCCCGGACAGGGGGGATGGGAGCAGTACTTC.

The gene calls are TRBV7-3 and TRBJ2-5, with 9 positions matching TRBD2. Germline trimming cut 4 bases from V and 5 bases from J; bases unmatched to any gene: 8. CDR1 is SGHTA, CDR2 FQGTGA, per germline. The CDR3 extends over 15 amino acids. The CDR3 nucleotides are TGTGCCAGCAGCTCAAGGGGACTAGCTTTGGAGACCCAGTACTTC. Amino acids: CASSSRGLALETQYF. The variable domain in full, with the rest retrieved from reference TRBV7-3 and TRBJ2-5, is GAGVSQTPSNKVTEKGKYVELRCDPISGHTALYWYRQSLGQGPEFLIYFQGTGAADDSGLPNDRFFAVRPEGSVSTLKIQRTERGDSAVYLCASSSRGLALETQYFGPGTRLLVL.

The chain recombines TRBV5-1 with TRBJ2-1; weak D call: TRBD2 (6 bases). The CDR3 is 13 residues long. The V gene lost 4 bases and the J gene lost 9 bases, with 14 bases spanning the gap. Germline CDR1 and CDR2: SGHRS and YFSETQ. The CDR3, as DNA: TGCGCCAGCAGCCTGGAGGGGCAGGGTGAGCAGTTCTTC. This encodes CASSLEGQGEQFF.

With respect to this clone: The same CDR3 can be traced to other DNA sequences in this sample. The chain combines TRBV7-9 with TRBJ1-4, with a possible D match to TRBD1 (5 bases). From germline, CDR1 is SEHNR and CDR2 FQNEAQ (reference sequence). The CDR3 is 15 residues long. Trimming removed 5 bases at V and 2 bases at J, with 12 bases between. CDR3 bases: TGTGCCAGCAGCCCGGGGGGGTCCACTAATGAAAAACTGTTTTTT. Protein sequence: CASSPGGSTNEKLFF.

This clone was observed once. This chain links TRBV11-3 with TRBJ2-3; D is possibly TRBD2 (6 bases). The CDR3 loop spans 13 amino acids. Trimming took off 5 bases at V and 8 bases at J, with 14 bases between the two ends. Germline V CDR1 and CDR2: SGHNT, YENEEA. The CDR3 region is CASSLPGVGTQYF. The CDR3 DNA is TGTGCCAGCAGCCTCCCGGGGGTTGGTACGCAGTATTTT. Full variable domain (remainder filled in from reference TRBV11-3 and TRBJ2-3): EAGVVQSPRYKIIEKKQPVAFWCNPISGHNTLYWYLQNLGQGPELLIRYENEEAVDDSQLPKDRFSAERLKGVDSTLKIQPAELGDSAVYLCASSLPGVGTQYFGPGTRLTVL.

This chain links TRBV6-5 with TRBJ1-2, with D possibly TRBD1 on 5 matching bases. The V gene's germline CDR1 is MNHEY and CDR2 SVGAGI. V was shortened by 3 bases and J by 3 bases, with 17 bases between the two germline ends. This CDR3 is 16 amino acids long. DNA for the CDR3: TGTGCCAGCAGTTATAGTCGCGGCAGGGAGGACTATGGCTACACCTTC. Translation: CASSYSRGREDYGYTF.

This sequence joins TRBV9 and TRBJ1-1; TRBD1 is a possible D gene (5 bases). Germline V gene data show CDR1 as SGDLS and CDR2 as YYNGEE. Trimming shortened V by 1 base and J by 6 bases, and 16 bases separated the two germline ends. The CDR3 has 15 residues. The CDR3 is CASSVTAGKGPEAFF. CDR3 DNA: TGTGCCAGCAGCGTAACGGCAGGGAAGGGCCCTGAAGCTTTCTTT. Complete variable domain (other parts from reference TRBV9 and TRBJ1-1): DSGVTQTPKHLITATGQRVTLRCSPRSGDLSVYWYQQSLDQGLQFLIQYYNGEERAKGNILERFSAQQFPDLHSELNLSSLELGDSALYFCASSVTAGKGPEAFFGQGTRLTVV.

The rearrangement uses TRBV5-1 and TRBJ2-3; D uncertain. This CDR3 is 14 amino acids long. With 0 bases removed from V and 11 bases from J, the gap between germline ends came to 16 bases. Germline loops: CDR1 SGHRS, CDR2 YFSETQ. CDR3 protein: CASSLGTSDRGQYF. In DNA, the CDR3 is TGCGCCAGCAGCTTGGGAACGAGCGACCGAGGGCAGTATTTT.

The V and J genes are TRBV9 and TRBJ1-2; weak D call: TRBD1 (5 bases). The CDR3 totals 15 residues. V was clipped by 3 bases and J by 2 bases, with 14 bases between them. The germline V gene has CDR1 SGDLS and CDR2 YYNGEE. Here the CDR3 DNA reads TGTGCCAGCAGCGCTGCCCGTGGGGCGAACTATGGCTACACCTTC. Translating it yields CASSAARGANYGYTF.

The chain uses TRBV4-1 and TRBJ2-2, with 9 bases aligning to TRBD1. With V trimmed by 4 bases and J by 3 bases, 9 bases remained unmatched. Germline CDR1 reads MGHRA; CDR2 reads YSYEKL. The CDR3 contains 17 residues. CDR3 protein: CASSRQNRGPYTGELFF. CDR3 in DNA: TGCGCCAGCAGCCGTCAAAACAGGGGGCCGTACACCGGGGAGCTGTTTTTT.

This clone was seen only a few times. The chain combines TRBV28 with TRBJ2-7, with TRBD2 identical over 12 bases. The CDR3 has 17 residues. V shed 6 bases, J shed 3 bases, and the junction held 12 bases outside the gene matches. Germline CDR1 MDHEN, CDR2 SYDVKM. In DNA, the CDR3 is TGTGCCAGCAGCTTGCGTTCACTAGCGGGGGGTCACTACGAGCAGTACTTC. Amino acid sequence: CASSLRSLAGGHYEQYF.

The chain couples TRBV29-1 to TRBJ2-3; D is perhaps TRBD1 (6 bases). CDR3 length: 18 amino acids. Germline lookup yields CDR1 SQVTM and CDR2 ANQGSEA. The ends were cut back, 2 bases at V and 0 bases at J, with 21 bases in the middle. In DNA form, the CDR3 reads TGCAGCGTTGAAAGGGAACCGGGACATATAACTAGCACAGATACGCAGTATTTT. As protein: CSVEREPGHITSTDTQYF.

The chain links TRBV9 to TRBJ1-4, with 7 bases lining up with TRBD1. V shed 4 bases and J 9 bases; nucleotides not matched to a gene: 12. Germline V gene sequence: CDR1 SGDLS, CDR2 YYNGEE. The CDR3 runs to 15 residues. As DNA, the CDR3 is TGTGCCAGCAGCCCCCAGGGGGGTTATGGTCAAAAACTGTTTTTT. It translates to CASSPQGGYGQKLFF.

This sequence joins TRBV11-2 and TRBJ1-2; tentatively, D is TRBD1 (5 bases). CDR1 SGHAT and CDR2 FQNNGV come from the germline V gene. With 5 bases removed from V and 0 bases from J, the gap between germline ends came to 16 bases. This CDR3 is 16 amino acids long. The CDR3, as DNA: TGTGCCAGCAGCCACCTCGGGGGGGAGGCTAACTATGGCTACACCTTC. It encodes CASSHLGGEANYGYTF.

This clone was counted only a few times. The genes are TRBV6-6 and TRBJ1-1; TRBD1 is a possible D gene (5 bases). The V gene's germline CDR1 is MNHNY and CDR2 SVGAGI (reference sequence). The V and J ends lost 4 bases and 5 bases respectively, with 14 bases between them. CDR3 length: 14 amino acids. CDR3 in amino acids: CASSLSGRGTEAFF. CDR3 bases: TGTGCCAGCAGTTTAAGCGGGAGGGGAACTGAAGCTTTCTTT.

The chain has TRBV9 and TRBJ2-7; a weak D match, TRBD2 (7 bases). V lost 4 bases, J lost 6 bases, and 23 bases lay in between. CDR1 is SGDLS and CDR2 is YYNGEE in the germline V gene. This CDR3 comprises 16 residues. The CDR3 spells CASSFTGTTSSSEQYF. In nucleotides, the CDR3 is TGTGCCAGCAGCTTTACAGGGACTACGTCTTCGTCCGAGCAGTACTTC.

This clone was seen just once. The genes are TRBV29-1 and TRBJ1-1; D may be TRBD1 (6 bases). The CDR3 covers 19 residues. Per the germline V gene, CDR1 is SQVTM and CDR2 is ANQGSEA. V lost 3 bases to trimming and J lost 4 bases, with 30 bases between them. The CDR3 bases are TGCAGCGTTGACTATTCCGGGGGGTGGGGGGCGACTCTGCGCACTGAAGCTTTCTTT. Translated, it gives CSVDYSGGWGATLRTEAFF.

The V gene is TRBV4-3, the J gene TRBJ2-5; tentative D call: TRBD2 (5 bases). The J call may be wrong; the DNA end is better matched by TRBJ2-7. Germline CDR1 and CDR2: LGHNA and YSLEER. The CDR3 covers 14 residues. CDR3 sequence (DNA): TGCGCCAGCAGCCAAGCCCGAGAGGGCTACGAGCAGTACTTC. Translating it yields CASSQAREGYEQYF.

This chain joins TRBV11-3 and TRBJ2-7; TRBD2 matches at 15 bases. The V and J ends lost 4 bases and 7 bases, in that order; junction bases with no gene match: 2. This CDR3 region has 14 residues. CDR1 is SGHNT, CDR2 YENEEA, per germline. Here the CDR3 reads CASSSGLAGGEQYF. CDR3 bases: TGTGCCAGCAGCTCGGGACTAGCGGGGGGTGAGCAGTACTTC.

This chain joins TRBV5-4 and TRBJ2-7; 9 bases are shared with TRBD1. Trimming took 4 bases from V and 2 from J; bases not matched to a gene: 7. In germline, CDR1 is SGHNT, CDR2 YYREEE (reference sequence). The CDR3 contains 15 residues. The CDR3 protein is CASSPRDRATYEQYF. DNA of the CDR3: TGTGCCAGCAGCCCCAGGGACAGGGCAACCTACGAGCAGTACTTC.

This clone has only a few counts. The CDR3 loop reads CASSFVHPSYEQYF. The CDR3 bases are TGTGCCAGCAGTTTTGTACACCCCTCCTACGAGCAGTACTTC. This chain links TRBV27 with TRBJ2-7; no reliable D call. The CDR3 is 14 amino acids. V was cut by 3 bases and J by 0 bases, with 9 bases left in between. Germline loops: CDR1 MNHEY, CDR2 SMNVEV (reference sequence).

As regards this clone: The junction does not match germline at one end; this may be a read error. The V gene is TRBV19, the J gene TRBJ1-2; possibly TRBD1 for D (5 bases). Germline V gene lookup returns CDR1 LNHDA and CDR2 SQIVND (reference sequence). The CDR3 length is 15 residues. CDR3 residues: CASSLDRNPLYGYTF. The DNA for the CDR3 is TGTGCCAGTAGTCTAGACAGAAACCCTCTTTATGGCTACACCTTC.

The J gene is TRBJ1-6, the V gene TRBV11-2; no reliable D call. The CDR3 covers 16 residues. Germline V lookup: CDR1 SGHAT, CDR2 FQNNGV. Trimming left V 1 base short and J 8 bases short, with 15 bases between. CDR3 region: CASSLASPAAYSPLHF. The CDR3 DNA follows: TGTGCCAGCAGCTTAGCTAGCCCGGCAGCCTATTCACCCCTCCACTTT.

This clone appeared a few times. This chain joins TRBV18 and TRBJ1-5; 7 bases agree with TRBD1. The length of the CDR3 is 13 residues. V lost 8 bases, J lost 0 bases, and 1 base stayed unmatched. Germline assignment: CDR1 KGHSH and CDR2 LQKENI. CDR3 bases: TGTGCCAGCACAGGGGATAGCAATCAGCCCCAGCATTTT. Protein: CASTGDSNQPQHF.

The chain uses TRBV5-1 and TRBJ2-5; TRBD1 matches at 7 bases. The end of the DNA aligns better with TRBJ2-7, so the J call may be wrong. This CDR3 contains 14 residues. Germline assignment: CDR1 SGHRS and CDR2 YFSETQ. The CDR3 loop is CASSPRQGPYEQYF. CDR3 coding DNA: TGCGCCAGCAGCCCCCGACAGGGACCCTACGAGCAGTACTTC.

This clone was recorded once. The rearrangement joins TRBV6-1 to TRBJ2-1; 8 bases are a match to TRBD2. The length of the CDR3 is 14 residues. Germline V gene sequence: CDR1 MNHNS, CDR2 SASEGT. The J segment lost 3 bases and the V segment lost 7 bases, leaving 5 bases of the junction unmatched. Here the CDR3 reads CASIPAGDYNEQFF. The CDR3 coding sequence is TGTGCCAGCATCCCAGCGGGGGACTACAATGAGCAGTTCTTC.

This clone was found a few times. The rearrangement joins TRBV27 to TRBJ1-2; TRBD1 matches at 8 bases. The CDR3 sequence is 14 residues long. The V gene end was trimmed by 3 bases and the J gene end by 4 bases; junction bases not matched to a gene: 4. Per germline, CDR1 MNHEY and CDR2 SMNVEV (reference sequence). Written as DNA, the CDR3 is TGTGCCAGCAGTTTCGGACAGGGTAGCTATGGCTACACCTTC. This codes for CASSFGQGSYGYTF.

The J gene is TRBJ2-2, the V gene TRBV6-4; TRBD1 matches at 8 bases. There are 16 residues in the CDR3. V shed 6 bases, J shed 1 base, and the junction held 7 bases outside the gene matches. Germline values: CDR1 MRHNA, CDR2 SNTAGT. The CDR3 region has the DNA TGTGCCAGCAGCCCCTCCGGGACAGGGAACACCGGGGAGCTGTTTTTT. It codes for CASSPSGTGNTGELFF.